This T cell receptor (beta chain) was profiled in a study of regulatory dendritic cells for organ transplantation. The CDR3 is 14 amino acids. Between the trimmed V and J ends, which lost 3 bases and 2 bases, there was a span of 11 bases. From germline, CDR1 is MNHNS and CDR2 SASEGT. Sequencing used immunoSEQ multiplex PCR; TCRdb keeps in-frame clones, though not all of them. The sample includes under 35,000 clones, about 89% of them seen just once. The chain recombines TRBV6-1 with TRBJ2-7; unclear D gene. What was sequenced was naive CD4+ T cells from blood. As to subset: CD45RA+ naive T cells. The receptor was isolated from a human donor in good health. The CDR3 spells CASSEKGLAYEQYF. CDR3 bases: TGTGCCAGCAGTGAGAAAGGGTTGGCCTACGAGCAGTACTTC.